In this sample, the clone carrying this TCR beta chain turned up a few times. What it binds is unknown. The CDR3 extends over 13 amino acids. CDR1 SGHAT and CDR2 FQDESV come from the germline V gene (reference sequence). V dropped 2 bases and J dropped 4; count of bases not matched to a gene: 1. Only in-frame clones appear in the TCRdb table, and some are missing; sequencing was by immunoSEQ multiplex PCR. Of under 200,000 clones in the sample, 86% were seen once. The donors were in the roughly 130-subject validation cohort; that cohort was separate from the approximately 700-subject first cohort. This entry comes from a study of cytomegalovirus exposure and HLA in healthy donors. Points from the study as a whole: Under in vitro conditions, three CMV-associated chains were confirmed as specific for CMV antigens.

V usage is TRBV11-1 and J usage is TRBJ1-2; TRBD1 agrees at 7 bases. The sequenced material came from PBMCs. The sequence derives from a woman aged 18-29 years in good health and CMV-seronegative. CDR3 sequence: CASSLPGGYGYTF. The CDR3 DNA is TGTGCCAGCAGCTTACCAGGGGGCTATGGCTACACCTTC.